The 17 T cell receptor beta chains below come from one sample, sequenced in a study of blood T cell repertoires in COVID-19. The data were produced by immunoSEQ multiplex PCR, yet TCRdb's version contains in-frame clones alone and is incomplete. The sample lists 250,000 to 350,000 clones, approximately 90% occurring once. Sequencing used peripheral blood. The receptor set was obtained from a woman aged 45-59 years with active or convalescent COVID-19.

J is TRBJ1-2 and V is TRBV6-5, with D perhaps TRBD1 (5 bases). Trimming left V 2 bases short and J 5 bases short, with 9 bases between. In germline, CDR1 is MNHEY, CDR2 SVGAGI. The CDR3 consists of 13 residues. The CDR3 here is CASSYDRRYGYTF. The CDR3 region has the DNA TGTGCCAGCAGTTACGACAGAAGGTATGGCTACACCTTC.

The chain links TRBV20-1 to TRBJ2-2; weak D call: TRBD2 (6 bases). CDR3 length: 15 amino acids. Trimming left V 3 bases short and J 1 base short, with 12 bases between. CDR1 is DFQATT, CDR2 SNEGSKA, per germline (reference sequence). The CDR3 DNA sequence: TGCAGTGCTAGTATGGGGGGACGGAACACCGGGGAGCTGTTTTTT. Translated, it gives CSASMGGRNTGELFF.

The V call is TRBV7-6, the J call TRBJ2-2, with TRBD2 matching 10 bases. The CDR3 spans 16 residues. Germline V gene data show CDR1 as SGHVS and CDR2 as FNYEAQ. V lost 1 base to trimming and J lost 5 bases; unmatched junction nucleotides: 4. CDR3 in DNA: TGTGCCAGCAGCTTAGTAGCGGGAGGACGGACCGGGGAGCTGTTTTTT. This sequence encodes CASSLVAGGRTGELFF. The variable domain in full, completed from reference TRBV7-6 and TRBJ2-2, reads GAGVSQSPRYKVTKRGQDVALRCDPISGHVSLYWYRQALGQGPEFLTYFNYEAQQDKSGLPNDRFSAERPEGSISTLTIQRTEQRDSAMYRCASSLVAGGRTGELFFGEGSRLTVL.

V and J are TRBV6-5 and TRBJ2-7; 10 nucleotides line up with TRBD1. The length of the CDR3 is 14 residues. The V gene end was trimmed by 2 bases and the J gene end by 11 bases; junction bases not matched to a gene: 9. Germline-derived CDR1 and CDR2 are MNHEY and SVGAGI. The CDR3 coding sequence is TGTGCCAGCAGTTACGGAGGGACAGGGGACGGGGAGTACTTC. The encoded protein is CASSYGGTGDGEYF.

The chain combines TRBV7-8 with TRBJ1-3; 12 bases line up with TRBD1. V shed 3 bases and J 2 bases; nucleotides not matched to a gene: 5. Germline V CDR1 and CDR2: SGHVS, FQNEAQ. This CDR3 spans 17 amino acids. In DNA, the CDR3 is TGTGCCAGCAGCTTGGGACAGGGGGCGCTCCCTGGAAACACCATATATTTT. It encodes CASSLGQGALPGNTIYF.

This rearrangement joins TRBV6-5 to TRBJ2-1; weak D call: TRBD1 (5 bases). Germline V gene data show CDR1 as MNHEY and CDR2 as SVGAGI. The V end lost 6 bases, the J end lost 9 bases, and 18 bases lay between the germline ends. This CDR3 is 14 amino acids long. The CDR3 here is CASSLVQVWGEQFF. The CDR3 DNA sequence: TGTGCCAGCAGCCTTGTACAGGTTTGGGGTGAGCAGTTCTTC.

This rearrangement joins TRBV7-8 to TRBJ1-2; maybe TRBD1 (6 bases). This CDR3 region has 14 residues. Germline V gene lookup returns CDR1 SGHVS and CDR2 FQNEAQ. The V end lost 5 bases, the J end lost 4 bases, and 14 bases lay between the germline ends. The CDR3 spells CASSELARGYGYTF. The CDR3 DNA follows: TGTGCCAGCAGCGAATTGGCCAGGGGCTATGGCTACACCTTC.

This chain connects TRBV29-1 to TRBJ1-2, with D uncertain. The CDR3 spans 11 residues. The V gene lost 6 bases and the J gene lost 8 bases, with 13 bases spanning the gap. Germline loops: CDR1 SQVTM, CDR2 ANQGSEA. In DNA form, the CDR3 reads TGCAGCGTGGCGGACTTGAAGGGCTACACCTTC. Its translation is CSVADLKGYTF.

This chain connects TRBV19 to TRBJ2-7, with D tentatively TRBD1 (5 bases). Trimming left V 3 bases short and J 2 bases short, with 14 bases between. The CDR3 totals 15 residues. The germline V gene encodes CDR1 LNHDA and CDR2 SQIVND (reference sequence). CDR3: CASSMGPRGTYEQYF. The DNA for the CDR3 is TGTGCCAGTAGTATGGGGCCCCGAGGCACCTACGAGCAGTACTTC.

The J gene is TRBJ2-7, the V gene TRBV28; no clear D gene. The CDR3 sequence is 14 residues long. V lost 5 bases and J 0 bases, leaving 11 bases between the germline ends. Germline V gives CDR1 MDHEN, CDR2 SYDVKM. CDR3 protein: CASSAFEVSYEQYF. DNA of the CDR3: TGTGCCAGCAGTGCCTTTGAGGTCTCCTACGAGCAGTACTTC.

This chain joins TRBV21-1 and TRBJ2-7; the tabulated D call, TRBD2, remains unverified against the DNA. TRBV21-1 is shown as a pseudogene. This CDR3 spans 13 amino acids. CDR3 loop: CASSLRGVHEQYF. CDR3 nucleotide sequence: TGTGCCAGCAGCTTAAGAGGCGTACACGAGCAGTACTTC.

The V gene is TRBV30, the J gene TRBJ2-7; tentative D call: TRBD1 (7 bases). This CDR3 region has 14 residues. V lost 3 bases, J lost 1 base, and 13 bases lay in between. Germline values: CDR1 GTSNPN, CDR2 SVGIG (reference sequence). Written as DNA, the CDR3 is TGTGCCTGGAGCCTCAGGGGGGTTTCCTACGAGCAGTACTTC. Encoded protein: CAWSLRGVSYEQYF.

This chain links TRBV5-1 with TRBJ2-7; D may be TRBD2 (5 bases). Per germline, CDR1 SGHRS and CDR2 YFSETQ. CDR3 length: 14 amino acids. The V and J ends lost 5 bases and 2 bases respectively, with 14 bases between them. CDR3 in DNA: TGCGCCAGCAGGGGGATTGGACTTCCCTACGAGCAGTACTTC. Amino acids: CASRGIGLPYEQYF.

The J gene is TRBJ2-6, the V gene TRBV7-9; tentative D call: TRBD2 (6 bases). Germline-derived CDR1 and CDR2 are SEHNR and FQNEAQ (reference sequence). The CDR3 is 17 residues long. V lost 1 base and J 4 bases, leaving 14 bases between the germline ends. The CDR3 region is CASSLGTTGVGANVLTF. DNA for the CDR3: TGTGCCAGCAGCTTAGGGACTACCGGGGTAGGGGCCAACGTCCTGACTTTC.

This CDR3 reads CASNNRGTDTQYF. The DNA for the CDR3 is TGTGCCAGCAATAACAGGGGAACAGATACGCAGTATTTT. The chain recombines TRBV7-6 with TRBJ2-3, with TRBD1 matching over 7 bases. Germline V gives CDR1 SGHVS, CDR2 FNYEAQ. Losses at the gene ends were 7 bases for V and 3 bases for J; bases not matched to a gene: 4. The CDR3 sequence is 13 residues long.

The chain uses TRBV5-1 and TRBJ2-5, with 11 bases matching TRBD2. CDR1 SGHRS and CDR2 YFSETQ come from the germline V gene. J was trimmed by 2 bases and V by 1 base; bases with no gene match: 4. There are 16 residues in the CDR3. This CDR3 reads CASSLWSSGGQETQYF. Written as DNA, the CDR3 is TGCGCCAGCAGCTTGTGGTCTAGCGGGGGGCAAGAGACCCAGTACTTC.

The chain links TRBV30 to TRBJ1-6, with TRBD1 as a possible D gene (6 bases). V was trimmed by 4 bases and J by 0 bases, leaving 7 bases between them. The CDR3 has 14 residues. Germline loops: CDR1 GTSNPN, CDR2 SVGIG (reference sequence). CDR3 in amino acids: CAWKDSSYNSPLHF. The CDR3 coding sequence is TGTGCCTGGAAGGACAGCTCCTATAATTCACCCCTCCACTTT.